This TCR beta chain was captured by sequencing in a study of cytomegalovirus exposure and HLA in healthy donors. Study summary: The platform used for the roughly 110 validation repertoires matched that of the roughly 670 first-cohort repertoires, a later analysis reported. Study-wide points: In vitro confirmation showed three CMV-associated chains to be CMV antigen specific. TCR sequences were mostly rare, though some public TCRs occurred in many donors.

This clone was picked up one time. The antigen remains unidentified. Clones were sequenced by immunoSEQ multiplex PCR, and TCRdb holds only the in-frame ones, with some missing. The data show about 150,000 clones, 70% to 90% seen once. This CDR3 is 13 amino acids long. Per the germline V gene, CDR1 is SGHRS and CDR2 is YFSETQ. Trimming took off 2 bases at V and 4 bases at J, with 10 bases between the two ends. Sequenced input: PBMCs. The chain joins TRBV5-1 to TRBJ2-7; D might be TRBD2 (5 bases). This TCR derives from a young man in good health and CMV-seropositive. The CDR3 region is CASSFPEGYEQYF. CDR3 DNA sequence: TGCGCCAGCAGCTTTCCCGAGGGTTACGAGCAGTACTTC.